This entry is about one T cell receptor (beta chain). No antigen is known for it. These data originate in a study of shared clonotypes between healthy human individuals. Study-level points and caveats: Owing to a small donor count, the genetic and exposure-history diversity represented was limited. Expectations were that clonotype sharing among donors would be affected by sequencing depth.

In replicate PCRs of sorted subsets, around 200 ng DNA, about 30,000 T cell genomes, was used. Assay used: immunoSEQ multiplex PCR; TCRdb lists only in-frame clones, some missing. Among 1,500,000 or so clones listed, around 95% were seen once. Germline V gene data show CDR1 as SGHAT and CDR2 as FQDESV (reference sequence). Between the trimmed V and J ends, which lost 5 bases and 7 bases, there was a span of 18 bases. CDR3 length: 14 residues. The rearrangement joins TRBV11-1 to TRBJ2-7, with D maybe TRBD2 (5 bases). Sequenced material: naive CD4+ T cells sorted from blood. Subset meaning: CD45RA+ positively selected. This TCR came from a man aged 25-45 years in good health. The CDR3 DNA reads TGTGCCAGCAGCCCCTTGACCGAAAGAGGGGAGCAGTACTTC. This sequence encodes CASSPLTERGEQYF.